Sequencing of this T cell receptor (beta chain) was carried out in a study of beta chain features in type 1 diabetes. Study-wide points: Junctions at VDJ sites from type 1 diabetes patients had fewer insertions and more deletions.

A word on this clone: What it binds is not known. A clone one base away is much larger, so this may be a read error.

All of the isolated RNA was reverse transcribed, so expressed TCRB transcripts were sequenced. Repertoires were generated with immunoSEQ multiplex PCR, while TCRdb's copy carries only in-frame clones and drops some. The sample has hundreds of thousands of clones, 11% to 15% seen once. The CDR3 spans 13 residues. The germline gives CDR1 SNHLY, CDR2 FYNNEI. The sequence was obtained from a man younger than 40 in good health. The chain employs TRBV2 and TRBJ2-6; tentatively, D is TRBD1 (5 bases). Sequenced: central memory CD4+ T cells from blood. Here the CDR3 reads CASSYSGANVLIF. CDR3 bases: TGTGCCAGCAGCTATTCTGGGGCCAACGTCCTGATTTTC.